The 18 T cell receptor beta chains reported below all come from one sample, sequenced in a study of T-cell memory formation after mild COVID-19. TCRdb reprocessed the 5' RACE reads via MiXCR and lists one record per CDR3 protein. The repertoire holds a few hundred thousand distinct CDR3 sequences, with more than 15% as singletons. Sequenced sample: PBMCs or a T cell subset sorted from them (not recorded which). The receptors come from a man aged 18 to 29 who had mild COVID-19 (a few samples of this study predate the infection). Cell type and time point are not known.

The chain carries TRBV6-5 and TRBJ2-1; D may be TRBD2 (6 bases). With 5 bases removed from V and 15 bases from J, the gap between germline ends came to 26 bases. Germline CDR1 is MNHEY and CDR2 is SVGAGI. The CDR3 runs 15 residues. The DNA of the CDR3 is TGTGCCAGCAGTCCGAACCCCTCCGGGACTCCGGTGGGGTTCTTC. The encoded protein is CASSPNPSGTPVGFF.

This chain uses TRBV28 with TRBJ1-4, with TRBD1 matching over 12 bases. V was pared by 3 bases and J by 7 bases, with 15 bases of the junction left unmatched. This CDR3 has 19 amino acids. Germline CDR1 and CDR2: MDHEN and SYDVKM. The CDR3 sequence: CASSFRTGTGGVSGEKLFF. As DNA, the CDR3 is TGTGCCAGCAGTTTCCGGACCGGGACAGGGGGCGTAAGTGGTGAAAAACTGTTTTTT.

There are a few counts of this clonotype. This chain connects TRBV7-9 to TRBJ2-5, with D unclear. The CDR3 has 15 residues. Germline values: CDR1 SEHNR, CDR2 FQNEAQ (reference sequence). V gave up 5 bases and J gave up 1 base, with 14 bases separating them. The DNA for the CDR3 is TGTGCCAGCAGCCCCCCAATCAGCGCCCAAGAGACCCAGTACTTC. Its protein product is CASSPPISAQETQYF.

The V gene is TRBV5-1, the J gene TRBJ2-2; D not resolved. Germline lookup yields CDR1 SGHRS and CDR2 YFSETQ. CDR3 length: 14 amino acids. The V end was cut by 2 bases, the J end by 4 bases, with 9 bases between. The CDR3 sequence: CASSLGSATGELFF. The CDR3 DNA sequence: TGCGCCAGCAGCTTAGGGTCCGCCACCGGGGAGCTGTTTTTT.

There are a few counts of this clonotype. The chain employs TRBV7-6 and TRBJ2-1; 10 positions match TRBD1. From germline, CDR1 is SGHVS and CDR2 FNYEAQ. The V gene end was trimmed by 6 bases and the J gene end by 6 bases; junction bases not matched to a gene: 8. This CDR3 has 15 residues. In DNA, the CDR3 is TGTGCCAGCAGTCCCCCCGGGACAGGGGTCAATGAGCAGTTCTTC. It codes for CASSPPGTGVNEQFF.

This chain joins TRBV29-1 and TRBJ2-3, with D hard to call. The CDR3 loop spans 13 amino acids. The ends were cut back, 4 bases at V and 2 bases at J, with 10 bases in the middle. The germline V gene has CDR1 SQVTM and CDR2 ANQGSEA. The DNA of the CDR3 is TGCAGCGTTGGACGCTCCGCCACAGATACGCAGTATTTT. It translates to CSVGRSATDTQYF.

The V and J genes are TRBV15 and TRBJ2-2; D unresolved. V was shortened by 0 bases and J by 6 bases, with 5 bases between the two germline ends. Germline V gene data show CDR1 as LNHNV and CDR2 as YYDKDF (reference sequence). The CDR3 totals 13 residues. The CDR3 bases are TGTGCCACCAGCAGAGAGGTGGCCGGGGAGCTGTTTTTT. Encoded protein: CATSREVAGELFF. The variable domain in full, with the rest retrieved from reference TRBV15 and TRBJ2-2, is DAMVIQNPRYQVTQFGKPVTLSCSQTLNHNVMYWYQQKSSQAPKLLFHYYDKDFNNEADTPDNFQSRRPNTSFCFLDIRSPGLGDTAMYLCATSREVAGELFFGEGSRLTVL.

The V and J genes are TRBV7-2 and TRBJ1-1, with 7 bases identical to TRBD1. The CDR3 consists of 15 residues. V lost 5 bases and J lost 5; bases outside the gene matches: 11. Germline V gene sequence: CDR1 SGHTA, CDR2 FQGNSA. CDR3 region: CASSPRQGMGTEAFF. In nucleotides, the CDR3 is TGTGCCAGCAGCCCTCGACAGGGCATGGGTACTGAAGCTTTCTTT.

Only a few counts were recorded for this clonotype. The V gene is TRBV5-1, the J gene TRBJ2-7, with no clear D. CDR1 is SGHRS, CDR2 YFSETQ, per germline. The CDR3 spans 14 residues. Trimming cost V 0 bases and J 2 bases, with 9 bases left between them. The CDR3 loop is CASSLVSVAYEQYF. DNA of the CDR3: TGCGCCAGCAGCTTGGTCTCGGTAGCCTACGAGCAGTACTTC.

This clonotype was observed a handful of times. V and J are TRBV5-1 and TRBJ2-5, with 11 bases fitting TRBD1. The CDR3 runs to 16 residues. Losses at the gene ends were 2 bases for V and 3 bases for J; bases not matched to a gene: 6. Per germline, CDR1 SGHRS and CDR2 YFSETQ. CDR3 region: CASSLTWDRGKETQYF. The CDR3 coding sequence is TGCGCCAGCAGCTTAACGTGGGACAGGGGGAAAGAGACCCAGTACTTC.

This chain connects TRBV4-3 to TRBJ1-6, with 7 positions matching TRBD1. Trimming at V came to 3 bases and at J to 10 bases, leaving 9 bases not matched to a gene. Germline loops: CDR1 LGHNA, CDR2 YSLEER. The CDR3 has 15 amino acids. In nucleotides, the CDR3 is TGCGCCAGCAGCCAGGAACAGGGGATCCTGTCACCCCTCCACTTT. It specifies CASSQEQGILSPLHF.

V usage is TRBV11-3 and J usage is TRBJ2-1, with a tentative D call TRBD1 (7 bases). With 0 bases removed from V and 2 bases from J, the gap between germline ends came to 17 bases. This CDR3 is 18 amino acids long. Germline V CDR1 and CDR2: SGHNT, YENEEA. CDR3 coding DNA: TGTGCCAGCAGCTTAGATCACGGAGGGGGCCAGCCCTACAATGAGCAGTTCTTC. It translates to CASSLDHGGGQPYNEQFF.

This clonotype showed up just a few times. The chain links TRBV15 to TRBJ2-7; TRBD1 agrees at 9 bases. CDR1 and CDR2 from the germline V gene are LNHNV and YYDKDF (reference sequence). The CDR3 spans 13 residues. The CDR3 DNA is TGTGCCACCAGCAGAGATCTGGGGGACAGGGTGGTCGTC. Protein sequence: CATSRDLGDRVVV.

The chain joins TRBV5-6 to TRBJ1-3; TRBD1 is a possible D gene (5 bases). The CDR3 contains 14 residues. CDR1 SGHDT and CDR2 YYEEEE come from the germline V gene. V gave up 1 base and J gave up 4 bases, with 9 bases separating them. The CDR3 spells CASSLRGPGNTIYF. DNA of the CDR3: TGTGCCAGCAGCTTGAGGGGTCCAGGAAACACCATATATTTT.

This clonotype was recorded a few times. The chain couples TRBV12-3 or TRBV12-4 to TRBJ2-2, with D possibly being TRBD2 (6 bases). The germline V and J ends were trimmed by 7 bases and 2 bases, with 14 bases remaining between them. The CDR3 is made up of 15 amino acids. The CDR3 DNA reads TGTGCCAGCAATACCGGGACTCCCAACACCGGGGAGCTGTTTTTT. This codes for CASNTGTPNTGELFF.

The chain couples TRBV9 to TRBJ1-1, with D possibly matching TRBD1 (6 bases). Trimming cost V 3 bases and J 6 bases, with 18 bases left between them. Germline-derived CDR1 and CDR2 are SGDLS and YYNGEE. The CDR3 length is 15 residues. CDR3 sequence (DNA): TGTGCCAGCAGCGCCCAAAACAGGGAGGAGGCTGAAGCTTTCTTT. Its translation is CASSAQNREEAEAFF. Variable domain in full (rest from reference TRBV9 and TRBJ1-1): DSGVTQTPKHLITATGQRVTLRCSPRSGDLSVYWYQQSLDQGLQFLIQYYNGEERAKGNILERFSAQQFPDLHSELNLSSLELGDSALYFCASSAQNREEAEAFFGQGTRLTVV.

This clonotype has only a few counts. Here the CDR3 DNA reads TGTGCCATCACATCGGGGTCTGGCTACACCTTC. Translated, it gives CAITSGSGYTF. This chain connects TRBV10-3 to TRBJ1-2; D is ambiguous. The V gene's germline CDR1 is ENHRY and CDR2 SYGVKD. The CDR3 spans 11 residues. V was clipped by 7 bases and J by 7 bases, with 10 bases between them.

The chain uses TRBV7-8 and TRBJ1-2; perhaps TRBD1 as D (5 bases). This CDR3 spans 15 amino acids. Germline V lookup: CDR1 SGHVS, CDR2 FQNEAQ. Between the trimmed V and J ends, which lost 1 base and 3 bases, there was a span of 12 bases. CDR3 in amino acids: CASSLGGVRDYGYTF. The CDR3 nucleotides are TGTGCCAGCAGCTTAGGGGGGGTAAGGGACTATGGCTACACCTTC.